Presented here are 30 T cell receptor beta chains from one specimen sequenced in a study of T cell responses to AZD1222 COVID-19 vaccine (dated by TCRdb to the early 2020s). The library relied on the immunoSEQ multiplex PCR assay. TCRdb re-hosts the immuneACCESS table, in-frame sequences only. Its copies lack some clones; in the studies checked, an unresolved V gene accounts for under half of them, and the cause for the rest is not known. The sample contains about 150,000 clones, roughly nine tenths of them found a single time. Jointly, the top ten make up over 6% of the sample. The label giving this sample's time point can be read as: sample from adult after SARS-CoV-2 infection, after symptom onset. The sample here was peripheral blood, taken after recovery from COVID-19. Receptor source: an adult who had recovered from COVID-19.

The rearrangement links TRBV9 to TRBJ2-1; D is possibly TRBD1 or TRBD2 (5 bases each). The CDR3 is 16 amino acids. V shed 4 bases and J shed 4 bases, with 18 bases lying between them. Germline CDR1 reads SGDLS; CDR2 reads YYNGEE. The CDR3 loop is CASSSQPGPTYNEQFF. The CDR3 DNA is TGTGCCAGCAGCTCCCAACCGGGACCCACTTACAATGAGCAGTTCTTC.

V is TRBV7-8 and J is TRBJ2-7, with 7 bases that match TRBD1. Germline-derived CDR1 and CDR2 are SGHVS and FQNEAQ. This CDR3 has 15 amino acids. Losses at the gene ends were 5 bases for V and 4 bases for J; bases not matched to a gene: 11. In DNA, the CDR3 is TGTGCCAGCAGCGTTACAGGGGCTCAACCTTACGAGCAGTACTTC. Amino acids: CASSVTGAQPYEQYF.

The CDR3 coding sequence is TGTGCCAGCTCACCACGGGACACTCCCTCCTACGAGCAGTACTTC. Translating gives CASSPRDTPSYEQYF. The genes are TRBV18 and TRBJ2-7; weak D call: TRBD1 (6 bases). Germline assignment: CDR1 KGHSH and CDR2 LQKENI. This CDR3 region has 15 residues. Trimming took 1 base from V and 0 from J, leaving 10 bases between them.

In nucleotides, the CDR3 is TGCGCCAGCAGCTTGAGGGGGGCCGATGAGCAGTTCTTC. This translates into CASSLRGADEQFF. This sequence joins TRBV5-1 and TRBJ2-1; D is tentatively TRBD1 or TRBD2 (6 bases each). V was cut by 1 base and J by 8 bases, with 10 bases left in between. CDR3 length: 13 residues. Germline V gene data show CDR1 as SGHRS and CDR2 as YFSETQ.

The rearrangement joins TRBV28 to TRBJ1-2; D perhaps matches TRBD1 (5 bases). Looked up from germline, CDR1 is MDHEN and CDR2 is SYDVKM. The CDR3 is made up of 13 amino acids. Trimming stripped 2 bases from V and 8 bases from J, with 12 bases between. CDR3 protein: CASSLRGFRGYTF. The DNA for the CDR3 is TGTGCCAGCAGTTTAAGGGGCTTTAGGGGCTACACCTTC.

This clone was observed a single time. This chain's CDR3 is CASSDPGYTEAFF. As DNA, the CDR3 is TGTGCCAGCAGTGACCCGGGATACACTGAAGCTTTCTTT. The genes are TRBV6-1 and TRBJ1-1; D remains unclear. The germline CDR1 and CDR2 sequences are MNHNS and SASEGT. Trimming left V 3 bases short and J 3 bases short, with 8 bases between. CDR3 length: 13 amino acids.

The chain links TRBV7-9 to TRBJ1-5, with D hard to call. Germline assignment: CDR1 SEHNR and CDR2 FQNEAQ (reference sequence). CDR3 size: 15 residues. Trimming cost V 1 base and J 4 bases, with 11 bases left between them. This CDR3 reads CASSLGVDMNQPQHF. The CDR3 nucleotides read TGTGCCAGCAGCTTAGGGGTCGATATGAATCAGCCCCAGCATTTT.

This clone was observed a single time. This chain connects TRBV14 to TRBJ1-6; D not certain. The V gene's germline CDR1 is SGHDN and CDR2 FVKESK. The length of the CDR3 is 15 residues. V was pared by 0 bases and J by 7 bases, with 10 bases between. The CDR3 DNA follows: TGTGCCAGCAGCCAAGATAGGCGCCCCAATTCACCCCTCCACTTT. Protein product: CASSQDRRPNSPLHF.

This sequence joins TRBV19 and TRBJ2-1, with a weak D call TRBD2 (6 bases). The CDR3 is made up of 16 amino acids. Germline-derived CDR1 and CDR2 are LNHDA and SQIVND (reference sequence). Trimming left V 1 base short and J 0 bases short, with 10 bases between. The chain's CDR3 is CASSIGLGGSYNEQFF. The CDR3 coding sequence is TGTGCCAGTAGTATAGGGTTGGGGGGCTCCTACAATGAGCAGTTCTTC.

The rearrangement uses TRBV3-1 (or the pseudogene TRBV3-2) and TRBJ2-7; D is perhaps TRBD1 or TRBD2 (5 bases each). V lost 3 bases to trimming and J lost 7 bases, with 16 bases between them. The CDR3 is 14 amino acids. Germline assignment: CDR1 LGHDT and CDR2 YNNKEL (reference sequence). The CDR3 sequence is CASSQPTDWGEQYF. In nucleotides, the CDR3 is TGTGCCAGCAGCCAGCCGACGGACTGGGGGGAGCAGTACTTC.

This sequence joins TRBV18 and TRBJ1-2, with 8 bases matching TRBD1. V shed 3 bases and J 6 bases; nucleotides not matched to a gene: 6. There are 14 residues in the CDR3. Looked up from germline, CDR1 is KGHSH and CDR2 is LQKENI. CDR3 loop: CASSPDRTGNGYTF. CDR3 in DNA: TGTGCCAGCTCACCCGACCGGACAGGGAATGGCTACACCTTC.

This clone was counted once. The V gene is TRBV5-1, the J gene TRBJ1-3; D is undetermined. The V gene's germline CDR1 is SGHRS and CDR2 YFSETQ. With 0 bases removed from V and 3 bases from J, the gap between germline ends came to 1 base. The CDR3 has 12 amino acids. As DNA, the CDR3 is TGCGCCAGCAGCTTGGTTGGAAACACCATATATTTT. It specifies CASSLVGNTIYF.

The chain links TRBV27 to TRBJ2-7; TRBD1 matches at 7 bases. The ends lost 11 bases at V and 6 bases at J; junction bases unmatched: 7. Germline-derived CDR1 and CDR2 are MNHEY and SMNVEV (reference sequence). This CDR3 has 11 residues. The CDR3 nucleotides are TGTGCCTCCGGCAGGGGGAGCGAGCAGTACTTC. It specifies CASGRGSEQYF.

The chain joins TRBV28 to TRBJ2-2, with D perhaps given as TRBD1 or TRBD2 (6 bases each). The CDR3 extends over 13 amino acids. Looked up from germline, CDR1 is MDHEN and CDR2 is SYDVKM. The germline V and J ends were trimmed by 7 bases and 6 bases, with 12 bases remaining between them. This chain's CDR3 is CASNLGGPGELFF. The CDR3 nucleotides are TGTGCCAGCAACCTAGGGGGGCCCGGGGAGCTGTTTTTT.

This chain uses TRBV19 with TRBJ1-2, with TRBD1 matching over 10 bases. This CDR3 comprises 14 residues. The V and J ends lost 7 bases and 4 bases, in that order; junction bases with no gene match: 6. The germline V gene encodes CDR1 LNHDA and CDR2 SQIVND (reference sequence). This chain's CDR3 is CASIATGGSYGYTF. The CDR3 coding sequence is TGTGCCAGTATTGCGACAGGGGGCTCCTATGGCTACACCTTC. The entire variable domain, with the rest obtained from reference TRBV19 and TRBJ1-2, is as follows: DGGITQSPKYLFRKEGQNVTLSCEQNLNHDAMYWYRQDPGQGLRLIYYSQIVNDFQKGDIAEGYSVSREKKESFPLTVTSAQKNPTAFYLCASIATGGSYGYTFGSGTRLTVV.

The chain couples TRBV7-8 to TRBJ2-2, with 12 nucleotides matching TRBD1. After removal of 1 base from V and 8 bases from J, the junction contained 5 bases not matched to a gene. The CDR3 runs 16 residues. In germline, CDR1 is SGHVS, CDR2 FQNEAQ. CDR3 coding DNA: TGTGCCAGCAGCTTAGTGGCGGGACAGGGGGCTGGGGAGCTGTTTTTT. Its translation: CASSLVAGQGAGELFF.

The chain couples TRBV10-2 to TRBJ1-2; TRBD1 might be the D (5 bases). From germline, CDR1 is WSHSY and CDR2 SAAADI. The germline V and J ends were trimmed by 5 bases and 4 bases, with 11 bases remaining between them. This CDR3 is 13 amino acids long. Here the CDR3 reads CASSQGSTYGYTF. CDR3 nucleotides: TGCGCCAGCAGTCAGGGCTCAACCTATGGCTACACCTTC.

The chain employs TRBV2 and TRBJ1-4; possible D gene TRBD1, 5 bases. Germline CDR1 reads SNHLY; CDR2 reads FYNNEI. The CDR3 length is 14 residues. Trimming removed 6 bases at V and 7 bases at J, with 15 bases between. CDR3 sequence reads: CASSRAPGGEKLFF. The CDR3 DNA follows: TGTGCCAGCAGCAGGGCCCCCGGGGGTGAAAAACTGTTTTTT.

CDR3 sequence (DNA): TGTGCCAGCTCACCCGGAACGAAACAAACCCGGACCCAGTACTTC. Translation gives CASSPGTKQTRTQYF. The J gene is TRBJ2-5, the V gene TRBV18; unclear D gene. CDR3 size: 15 residues. Germline V gives CDR1 KGHSH, CDR2 LQKENI. V was clipped by 3 bases and J by 7 bases, with 18 bases between them. Full variable domain (rest looked up from reference TRBV18 and TRBJ2-5): NAGVMQNPRHLVRRRGQEARLRCSPMKGHSHVYWYRQLPEEGLKFMVYLQKENIIDESGMPKERFSAEFPKEGPSILRIQQVVRGDSAAYFCASSPGTKQTRTQYFGPGTRLLVL.

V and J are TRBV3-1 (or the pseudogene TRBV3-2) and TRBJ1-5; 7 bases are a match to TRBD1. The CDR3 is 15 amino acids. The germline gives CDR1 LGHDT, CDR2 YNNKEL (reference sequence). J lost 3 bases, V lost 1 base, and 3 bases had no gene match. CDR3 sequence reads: CASSQAGQINQPQHF. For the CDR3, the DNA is TGTGCCAGCAGCCAAGCGGGACAGATCAATCAGCCCCAGCATTTT.

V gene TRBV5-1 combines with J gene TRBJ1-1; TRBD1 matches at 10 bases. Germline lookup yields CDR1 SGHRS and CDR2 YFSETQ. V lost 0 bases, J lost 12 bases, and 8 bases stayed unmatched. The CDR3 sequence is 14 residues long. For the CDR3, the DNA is TGCGCCAGCAGCTTGGGAGGCGGGGACAGGGGACCTTTCTTT. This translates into CASSLGGGDRGPFF.

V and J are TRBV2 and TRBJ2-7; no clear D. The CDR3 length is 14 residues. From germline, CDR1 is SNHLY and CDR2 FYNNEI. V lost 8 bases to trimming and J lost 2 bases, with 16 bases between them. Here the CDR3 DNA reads TGTGCCAGCCTGAACCTGATGGTTCCCTACGAGCAGTACTTC. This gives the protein CASLNLMVPYEQYF.

The DNA for the CDR3 is TGTGCCAGCAGTTTACCCCGGACAGGGGGCTATGGCTACACCTTC. Translation gives CASSLPRTGGYGYTF. The chain links TRBV28 to TRBJ1-2, with TRBD1 matching over 10 bases. J was trimmed by 4 bases and V by 2 bases; bases with no gene match: 4. CDR1 is MDHEN and CDR2 is SYDVKM in the germline V gene. The CDR3 has 15 residues.

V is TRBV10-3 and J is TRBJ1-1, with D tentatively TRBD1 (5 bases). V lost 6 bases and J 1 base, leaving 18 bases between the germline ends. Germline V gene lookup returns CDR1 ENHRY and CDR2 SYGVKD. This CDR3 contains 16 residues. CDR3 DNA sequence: TGTGCCATCAGGGTCTCCCGGGACGGTCAGAACACTGAAGCTTTCTTT. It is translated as CAIRVSRDGQNTEAFF.

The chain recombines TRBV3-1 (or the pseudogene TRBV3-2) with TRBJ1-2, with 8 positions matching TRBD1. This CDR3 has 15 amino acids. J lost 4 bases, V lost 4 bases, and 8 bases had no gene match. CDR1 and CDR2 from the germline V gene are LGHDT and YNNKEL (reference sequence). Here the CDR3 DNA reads TGTGCCAGCAGCCCAGCGACAGGGGTAGGCTATGGCTACACCTTC. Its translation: CASSPATGVGYGYTF.

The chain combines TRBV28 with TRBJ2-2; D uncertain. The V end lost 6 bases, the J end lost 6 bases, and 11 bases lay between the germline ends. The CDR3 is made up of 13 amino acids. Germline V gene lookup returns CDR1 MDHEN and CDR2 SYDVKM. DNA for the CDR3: TGTGCCAGCAGATCCGCCTCCCCCGGGGAGCTGTTTTTT. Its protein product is CASRSASPGELFF.

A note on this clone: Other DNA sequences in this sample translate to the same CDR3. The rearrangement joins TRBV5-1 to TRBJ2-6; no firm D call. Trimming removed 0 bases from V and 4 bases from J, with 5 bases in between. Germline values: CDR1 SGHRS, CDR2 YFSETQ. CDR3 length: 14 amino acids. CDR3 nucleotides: TGCGCCAGCAGCTTGGGGGCCGGGGCCAACGTCCTGACTTTC. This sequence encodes CASSLGAGANVLTF.

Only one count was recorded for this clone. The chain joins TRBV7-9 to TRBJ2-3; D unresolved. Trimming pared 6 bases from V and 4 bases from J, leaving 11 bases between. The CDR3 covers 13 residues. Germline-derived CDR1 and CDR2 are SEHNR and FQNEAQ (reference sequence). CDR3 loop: CASRPIRADTQYF. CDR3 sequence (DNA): TGTGCCAGCAGACCGATTAGAGCAGATACGCAGTATTTT. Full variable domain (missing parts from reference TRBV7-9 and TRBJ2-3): DTGVSQNPRHKITKRGQNVTFRCDPISEHNRLYWYRQTLGQGPEFLTYFQNEAQLEKSRLLSDRFSAERPKGSFSTLEIQRTEQGDSAMYLCASRPIRADTQYFGPGTRLTVL.

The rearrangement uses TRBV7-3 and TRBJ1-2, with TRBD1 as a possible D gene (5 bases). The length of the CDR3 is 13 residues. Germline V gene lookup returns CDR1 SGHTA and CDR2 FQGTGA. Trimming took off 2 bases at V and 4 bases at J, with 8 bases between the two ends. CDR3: CASSLGAGYGYTF. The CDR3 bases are TGTGCCAGCAGCTTAGGGGCGGGCTATGGCTACACCTTC. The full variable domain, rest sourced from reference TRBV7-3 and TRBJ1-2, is GAGVSQTPSNKVTEKGKYVELRCDPISGHTALYWYRQSLGQGPEFLIYFQGTGAADDSGLPNDRFFAVRPEGSVSTLKIQRTERGDSAVYLCASSLGAGYGYTFGSGTRLTVV.

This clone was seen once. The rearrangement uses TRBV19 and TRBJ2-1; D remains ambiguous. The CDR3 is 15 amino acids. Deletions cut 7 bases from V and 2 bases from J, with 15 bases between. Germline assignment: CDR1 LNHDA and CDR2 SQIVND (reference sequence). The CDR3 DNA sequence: TGTGCCAGTACCCAAGACACTCACCCCTACAATGAGCAGTTCTTC. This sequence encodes CASTQDTHPYNEQFF.